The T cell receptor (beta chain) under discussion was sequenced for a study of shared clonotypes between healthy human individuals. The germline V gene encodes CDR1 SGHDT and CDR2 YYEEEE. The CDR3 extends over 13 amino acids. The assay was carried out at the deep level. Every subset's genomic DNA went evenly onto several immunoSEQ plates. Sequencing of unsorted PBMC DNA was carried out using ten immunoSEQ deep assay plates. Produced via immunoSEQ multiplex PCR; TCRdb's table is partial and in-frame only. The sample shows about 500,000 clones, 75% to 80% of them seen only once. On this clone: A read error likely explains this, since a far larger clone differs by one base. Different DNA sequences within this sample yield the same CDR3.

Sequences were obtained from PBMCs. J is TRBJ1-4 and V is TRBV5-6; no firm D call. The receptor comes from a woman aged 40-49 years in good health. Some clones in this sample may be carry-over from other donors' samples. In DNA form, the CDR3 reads TGTGCCAGCAGCCCCGCGGCCAGTGAAAAACTGTTTTTC. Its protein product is CASSPAASEKLFF.